A selection of T cell receptor beta chains follows, all from one sample in a study of cytomegalovirus exposure and HLA in healthy donors. Produced via immunoSEQ multiplex PCR; TCRdb's table is partial and in-frame only. The table includes 90,000 to 150,000 clones, under 85% detected once. The sequenced sample was PBMCs. These receptors were taken from a man aged 18 to 30 in good health and CMV-seropositive. Each CDR3 is given with its conserved first and last residue. The D gene is left open where the match is weak. Clone size appears in some rows only: once, few, many, or a class for an expanded clone.

d_call: TRBD1; j_call: TRBJ2-7; v_call: TRBV5-1; clone_size: .; cdr3_nt: TGCGCCAGCAGGGGACAGCCTTCGACCTACGAGCAGTACTTC; cdr3_aa: CASRGQPSTYEQYF
d_call: .; j_call: TRBJ1-2; v_call: TRBV11-1; clone_size: .; cdr3_nt: TGTGCCAGCATCATATCGGGGGATCGGGGCTATGGCTACACCTTC; cdr3_aa: CASIISGDRGYGYTF
d_call: .; j_call: TRBJ1-2; v_call: TRBV7-9; clone_size: .; cdr3_nt: TGTGCCAGCAGCTTAGAGAGGACAGCGAGCGGCTACACCTTC; cdr3_aa: CASSLERTASGYTF
d_call: .; j_call: TRBJ2-1; v_call: TRBV7-9; clone_size: once; cdr3_nt: TGTGCCAGCGTCCAATTGAATGAGCAGTTCTTC; cdr3_aa: CASVQLNEQFF
d_call: .; j_call: TRBJ2-1; v_call: TRBV7-7; clone_size: .; cdr3_nt: TGTGCTAGCAGCTTATTTCCGTACAATCAGCAGTTCTTC; cdr3_aa: CASSLFPYNQQFF
d_call: .; j_call: TRBJ2-7; v_call: TRBV5-1; clone_size: .; cdr3_nt: TGCGCCAGCAACCCTGAAGGGGTTGCGAGCGAGCAGTACTTC; cdr3_aa: CASNPEGVASEQYF
d_call: .; j_call: TRBJ2-5; v_call: TRBV7-9; clone_size: few; cdr3_nt: TGTGCCAGCAGCTTCCTGAGTTTTTCAGAGACCCAGTACTTC; cdr3_aa: CASSFLSFSETQYF
d_call: .; j_call: TRBJ2-5; v_call: TRBV6-1; clone_size: .; cdr3_nt: TGTGCCAGCTCTCCCGGGACGGGGGATGGGTTGCCCCAGTACTTC; cdr3_aa: CASSPGTGDGLPQYF
d_call: .; j_call: TRBJ2-5; v_call: TRBV7-7; clone_size: .; cdr3_nt: TGTGCTAGCAGCTTCTATGGACAGCAAGAGACCCAGTACTTC; cdr3_aa: CASSFYGQQETQYF
d_call: .; j_call: TRBJ1-1; v_call: TRBV7-9; clone_size: .; cdr3_nt: TGTGCCAGCAGCTTAGGGGCGACGGACACTGAAGCTTTCTTT; cdr3_aa: CASSLGATDTEAFF
d_call: .; j_call: TRBJ1-3; v_call: TRBV12-2; clone_size: .; cdr3_nt: TGTGCAAGTCGCTTAGCGCAGGTTAGCTCTGGAAACACCATATATTTT; cdr3_aa: CASRLAQVSSGNTIYF
d_call: .; j_call: TRBJ1-2; v_call: TRBV19; clone_size: few; cdr3_nt: TGTGCCAGTAGTACCCCGCCGGGGGGCGGCTACACCTTC; cdr3_aa: CASSTPPGGGYTF
d_call: .; j_call: TRBJ1-4; v_call: TRBV7-8; clone_size: .; cdr3_nt: TGTGCCAGCAGTCCCGGGTATGCCAATGAAAAACTGTTTTTT; cdr3_aa: CASSPGYANEKLFF
d_call: .; j_call: TRBJ2-6; v_call: TRBV6-5; clone_size: .; cdr3_nt: TGTGCCAGCAGTTACTCGGGCACCGGGGCCAACGTCCTGACTTTC; cdr3_aa: CASSYSGTGANVLTF
d_call: .; j_call: TRBJ1-2; v_call: TRBV14; clone_size: .; cdr3_nt: TGTGCCAGCAGTTTTGGGTCCGGGAAATTCTATGGCTACACCTTC; cdr3_aa: CASSFGSGKFYGYTF
d_call: TRBD1; j_call: TRBJ2-7; v_call: TRBV6-6; clone_size: .; cdr3_nt: TGTGCCAGCAGCTTAGGACAGGGAGTCCACGAGCAGTACTTC; cdr3_aa: CASSLGQGVHEQYF
d_call: TRBD1; j_call: TRBJ1-2; v_call: TRBV2; clone_size: .; cdr3_nt: TGTGCCAGCAAGAGGACAGGGGGCCTGGGGGGCTACACCTTC; cdr3_aa: CASKRTGGLGGYTF
d_call: .; j_call: TRBJ2-7; v_call: TRBV27; clone_size: once; cdr3_nt: TGTGCCAGCAGTGTCTACGGGACTGGTTCCTACGAGCAGTACTTC; cdr3_aa: CASSVYGTGSYEQYF
d_call: .; j_call: TRBJ2-7; v_call: TRBV10-3; clone_size: .; cdr3_nt: TGTGCCACCTCCATAAGCGAGTCCTACGAGCAGTACTTC; cdr3_aa: CATSISESYEQYF
d_call: TRBD1; j_call: TRBJ2-7; v_call: TRBV27; clone_size: once; cdr3_nt: TGTGCCAGCAGTATCGACAGGGTACTGGGCGAGCAGTACTTC; cdr3_aa: CASSIDRVLGEQYF
d_call: .; j_call: TRBJ1-5; v_call: TRBV7-2; clone_size: .; cdr3_nt: TGTGCCAGCAGCTGGGGAGGAAGACGGGTATCAAGCAATCAGCCCCAGCATTTT; cdr3_aa: CASSWGGRRVSSNQPQHF
d_call: .; j_call: TRBJ2-5; v_call: TRBV28; clone_size: .; cdr3_nt: TGTGCCAGCAATACTGGGCTAGGGGGGACCCAGTACTTC; cdr3_aa: CASNTGLGGTQYF
d_call: TRBD1; j_call: TRBJ2-7; v_call: TRBV30; clone_size: .; cdr3_nt: TGTGCCTGGAGTGGACAGGGGCCTACGAAGCAGTACTTC; cdr3_aa: CAWSGQGPTKQYF
d_call: .; j_call: TRBJ2-3; v_call: TRBV2; clone_size: .; cdr3_nt: TGTGCCAGCAGTGAATCAGCAGATACGCAGTATTTT; cdr3_aa: CASSESADTQYF
d_call: .; j_call: TRBJ1-5; v_call: TRBV19; clone_size: .; cdr3_nt: TGTGCCAGTAGTATAGGGGCTTACAGGGGCAATCAGCCCCAGCATTTT; cdr3_aa: CASSIGAYRGNQPQHF
d_call: TRBD2; j_call: TRBJ2-7; v_call: TRBV5-6; clone_size: .; cdr3_nt: TGTGCCAGCAGCTTAGGACTAGCGGGAGGATACGAGCAGTACTTC; cdr3_aa: CASSLGLAGGYEQYF
d_call: TRBD1; j_call: TRBJ1-2; v_call: TRBV19; clone_size: .; cdr3_nt: TGTGCCAGTAGCCGAGACAGGGGCTATGGCTACACCTTC; cdr3_aa: CASSRDRGYGYTF
d_call: TRBD2; j_call: TRBJ2-1; v_call: TRBV27; clone_size: .; cdr3_nt: TGTGCCAGCAGTCGAACTAGCGGGAACGATGAGCAGTTCTTC; cdr3_aa: CASSRTSGNDEQFF
d_call: TRBD1; j_call: TRBJ2-6; v_call: TRBV10-3; clone_size: .; cdr3_nt: TGTGCCATCAGTGAAGGACAGGTTGGGGCCAACGTCCTGACTTTC; cdr3_aa: CAISEGQVGANVLTF
d_call: TRBD1; j_call: TRBJ2-5; v_call: TRBV6-4; clone_size: .; cdr3_nt: TGTGCCAGCAGTTCCGACAGGGAGGAGACCCAGTACTTC; cdr3_aa: CASSSDREETQYF
d_call: TRBD1; j_call: TRBJ2-7; v_call: TRBV28; clone_size: .; cdr3_nt: TGTGCCAGCAGTTTAATTGGGACAGAATACGAGCAGTACTTC; cdr3_aa: CASSLIGTEYEQYF
d_call: .; j_call: TRBJ2-7; v_call: TRBV7-6; clone_size: .; cdr3_nt: TGTGCCAGCAGCCAGGGGTCTAGCCTGAGCTCCTACGAGCAGTACTTC; cdr3_aa: CASSQGSSLSSYEQYF
d_call: TRBD1; j_call: TRBJ1-4; v_call: TRBV19; clone_size: .; cdr3_nt: TGTGCCAGTAGTATGCCTGGGGACAGGGGAGCTGAAAAACTGTTTTTT; cdr3_aa: CASSMPGDRGAEKLFF
d_call: .; j_call: TRBJ1-2; v_call: TRBV6-1; clone_size: once; cdr3_nt: TGTGCCAGCAGTGACAGGGTCGGTGGCTACACCTTC; cdr3_aa: CASSDRVGGYTF
d_call: .; j_call: TRBJ2-2; v_call: TRBV13; clone_size: .; cdr3_nt: TGTGCCAGCAGCTTGGACAGTATAGTCACCGGGGAGCTGTTTTTT; cdr3_aa: CASSLDSIVTGELFF
d_call: .; j_call: TRBJ1-2; v_call: TRBV7-8; clone_size: .; cdr3_nt: TGTGCCAGCAGCTTGGAGCAGGGGCAAGGCTACACCTTC; cdr3_aa: CASSLEQGQGYTF
d_call: .; j_call: TRBJ1-4; v_call: TRBV27; clone_size: .; cdr3_nt: TGTGCCAGCAGTTTACGACAGAATGGGAGGACTAATGAAAAACTGTTTTTT; cdr3_aa: CASSLRQNGRTNEKLFF
d_call: TRBD1; j_call: TRBJ2-5; v_call: TRBV5-6; clone_size: .; cdr3_nt: TGTGCCAGCAGCTTGCGGACAGGGGTGGAAGAGACCCAGTACTTC; cdr3_aa: CASSLRTGVEETQYF
d_call: .; j_call: TRBJ2-4; v_call: TRBV6-5; clone_size: .; cdr3_nt: TGTGCCAGCAGCCGACCTCCGGCGGGCATTCAGTACTTC; cdr3_aa: CASSRPPAGIQYF
d_call: .; j_call: TRBJ1-2; v_call: TRBV7-9; clone_size: few; cdr3_nt: TGTGCCAGCAGCCCCACTAACTATGGCTACACCTTC; cdr3_aa: CASSPTNYGYTF
d_call: .; j_call: TRBJ1-5; v_call: TRBV18; clone_size: few; cdr3_nt: TGTGCCAGCTCCCCCGGAGGTTTACTTGATCAGCCCCAGCATTTT; cdr3_aa: CASSPGGLLDQPQHF
d_call: TRBD1; j_call: TRBJ1-1; v_call: TRBV6-1; clone_size: .; cdr3_nt: TGTGCCAGCAGCCGGGACAGGGACCTCGGCACTGAAGCTTTCTTT; cdr3_aa: CASSRDRDLGTEAFF
d_call: .; j_call: TRBJ1-1; v_call: TRBV9; clone_size: .; cdr3_nt: TGTGCCAGCAGCGTAGATTCAGGCAATGAAGCTTTCTTT; cdr3_aa: CASSVDSGNEAFF
d_call: .; j_call: TRBJ2-7; v_call: TRBV9; clone_size: .; cdr3_nt: TGTGCCAGCAGCCCTTACTCGACGGATCGGGGCTACGAGCAGTACTTC; cdr3_aa: CASSPYSTDRGYEQYF
d_call: TRBD2; j_call: TRBJ2-7; v_call: TRBV28; clone_size: .; cdr3_nt: TGTGCCAGCAAACCAAGTGGAGGGGCTAGCGGGAGTCCGCGGGAGCAGTACTTC; cdr3_aa: CASKPSGGASGSPREQYF
d_call: TRBD1; j_call: TRBJ1-1; v_call: TRBV18; clone_size: .; cdr3_nt: TGTGCCAGCTCACCGGGACAGGGAGTTGAAGCTTTCTTT; cdr3_aa: CASSPGQGVEAFF
d_call: TRBD1; j_call: TRBJ1-4; v_call: TRBV6-6; clone_size: .; cdr3_nt: TGTGCCAGCAGTTTATTCGGGACAGGGGTGCGGTGGAAACTGTTTTTT; cdr3_aa: CASSLFGTGVRWKLFF
d_call: .; j_call: TRBJ2-7; v_call: TRBV28; clone_size: .; cdr3_nt: TGTGCCTCCGAATCTGGAGGCGACTCCTACGAGCAGTACTTC; cdr3_aa: CASESGGDSYEQYF
d_call: .; j_call: TRBJ1-1; v_call: TRBV19; clone_size: .; cdr3_nt: TGTGCCAGTAGCAAAGTGGACCGGGACTTAGGAGCTTTCTTT; cdr3_aa: CASSKVDRDLGAFF
d_call: TRBD2; j_call: TRBJ2-1; v_call: TRBV28; clone_size: few; cdr3_nt: TGTGCCAGCAGGGGAGGGACTAGTTCGGGTGAGCAGTTCTTC; cdr3_aa: CASRGGTSSGEQFF
d_call: .; j_call: TRBJ2-6; v_call: TRBV2; clone_size: few; cdr3_nt: TGTGCCAGCAGTGAAAACAGGGCTGGGGCCAACGGCCTGACTTTC; cdr3_aa: CASSENRAGANGLTF
d_call: .; j_call: TRBJ2-7; v_call: TRBV4-2; clone_size: .; cdr3_nt: TGTGCCAGTGGCCCCAGCTCCTACGAGCAGTACTTC; cdr3_aa: CASGPSSYEQYF
d_call: TRBD2; j_call: TRBJ2-1; v_call: TRBV7-6; clone_size: .; cdr3_nt: TGTGCCAGCAGCTTAAGCGTAGCGGGGGGCGGATTCAATGAGCAGTTCTTC; cdr3_aa: CASSLSVAGGGFNEQFF
d_call: .; j_call: TRBJ1-6; v_call: TRBV28; clone_size: .; cdr3_nt: TGTGCCAGCAGTTTACCGGGGTTGAATTCACCCCTCCACTTT; cdr3_aa: CASSLPGLNSPLHF
d_call: .; j_call: TRBJ2-1; v_call: TRBV7-6; clone_size: .; cdr3_nt: TGTGCCAGCAGCTTAGATAGCTCCTACAATGAGCAGTTCTTC; cdr3_aa: CASSLDSSYNEQFF
d_call: .; j_call: TRBJ1-4; v_call: TRBV6-6; clone_size: .; cdr3_nt: TGTGCCAGCAGTTTCCTAGCGGACAGCAATGAAAAACTGTTTTTT; cdr3_aa: CASSFLADSNEKLFF
d_call: TRBD1; j_call: TRBJ1-5; v_call: TRBV6-6; clone_size: .; cdr3_nt: TGTGCCAGCAGCCAGGGGGCCTCTGGTAGTCAGCCCCAGCATTTT; cdr3_aa: CASSQGASGSQPQHF
d_call: TRBD2; j_call: TRBJ2-2; v_call: TRBV25-1; clone_size: .; cdr3_nt: TGTGCCAGCAGTGAACGGTGGGAGCGGGAGGGCCCGGACGGGGAGCTGTTTTTT; cdr3_aa: CASSERWEREGPDGELFF
d_call: .; j_call: TRBJ2-2; v_call: TRBV5-1; clone_size: .; cdr3_nt: TGCGCCAGCAGCTTGGGTCAACGAGGTGGGGAGCTGTTTTTT; cdr3_aa: CASSLGQRGGELFF